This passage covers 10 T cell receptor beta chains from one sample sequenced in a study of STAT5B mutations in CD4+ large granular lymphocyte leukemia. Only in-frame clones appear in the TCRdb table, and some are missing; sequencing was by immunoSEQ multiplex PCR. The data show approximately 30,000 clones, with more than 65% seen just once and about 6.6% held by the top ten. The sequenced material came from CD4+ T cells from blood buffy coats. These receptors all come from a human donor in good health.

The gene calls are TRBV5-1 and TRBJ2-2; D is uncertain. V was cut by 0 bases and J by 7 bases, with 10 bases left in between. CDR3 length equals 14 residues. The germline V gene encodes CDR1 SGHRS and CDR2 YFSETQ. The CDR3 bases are TGCGCCAGCAGCTTGGCAGTTCCAGTCGGGGAGCTGTTTTTT. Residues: CASSLAVPVGELFF.

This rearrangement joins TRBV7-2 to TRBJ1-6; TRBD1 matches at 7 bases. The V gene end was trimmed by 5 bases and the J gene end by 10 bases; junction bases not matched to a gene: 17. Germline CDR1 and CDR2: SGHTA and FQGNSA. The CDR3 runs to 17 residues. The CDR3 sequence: CASSPSSRRTGWSPLHF. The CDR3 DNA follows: TGTGCCAGCAGCCCCAGCTCCCGAAGGACAGGCTGGTCACCCCTCCACTTT.

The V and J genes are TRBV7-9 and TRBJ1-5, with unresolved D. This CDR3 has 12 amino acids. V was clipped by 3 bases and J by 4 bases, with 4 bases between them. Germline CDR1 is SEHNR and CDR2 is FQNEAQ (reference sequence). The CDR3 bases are TGTGCCAGCAGCTTCGGTAATCAGCCCCAGCATTTT. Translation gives CASSFGNQPQHF.

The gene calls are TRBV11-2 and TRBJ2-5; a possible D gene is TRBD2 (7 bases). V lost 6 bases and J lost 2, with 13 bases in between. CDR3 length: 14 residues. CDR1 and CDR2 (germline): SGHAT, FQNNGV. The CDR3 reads CASRWGGRQETQYF. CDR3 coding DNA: TGTGCCAGCAGATGGGGGGGCAGACAAGAGACCCAGTACTTC.

In nucleotides, the CDR3 is TGTGCCAGCAGCTTAGTAGCCGGGATTACGTACGAGCAGTACTTC. Its protein is CASSLVAGITYEQYF. The V gene is TRBV7-2, the J gene TRBJ2-7; D might be TRBD2 (5 bases). The CDR3 is 15 residues long. V was clipped by 1 base and J by 4 bases, with 14 bases between them. CDR1 SGHTA and CDR2 FQGNSA come from the germline V gene.

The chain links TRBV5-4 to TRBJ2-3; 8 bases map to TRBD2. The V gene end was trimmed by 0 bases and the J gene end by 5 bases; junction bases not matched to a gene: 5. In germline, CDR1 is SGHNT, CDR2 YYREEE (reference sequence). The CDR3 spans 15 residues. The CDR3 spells CASSLDPGGGDTQYF. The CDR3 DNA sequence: TGTGCCAGCAGCTTGGACCCGGGAGGGGGAGATACGCAGTATTTT.

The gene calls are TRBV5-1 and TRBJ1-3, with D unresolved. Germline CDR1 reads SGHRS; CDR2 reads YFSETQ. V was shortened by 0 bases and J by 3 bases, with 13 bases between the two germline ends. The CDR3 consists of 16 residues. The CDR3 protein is CASSLAGARSGNTIYF. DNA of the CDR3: TGCGCCAGCAGCTTGGCCGGCGCCAGGAGTGGAAACACCATATATTTT.

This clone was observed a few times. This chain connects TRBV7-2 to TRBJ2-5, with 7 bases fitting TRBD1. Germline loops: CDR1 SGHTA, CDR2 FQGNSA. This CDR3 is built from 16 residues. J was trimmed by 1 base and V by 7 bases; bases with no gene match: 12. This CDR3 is CASKTATGAPQETQYF. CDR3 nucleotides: TGTGCCAGCAAGACGGCAACAGGGGCGCCCCAAGAGACCCAGTACTTC.

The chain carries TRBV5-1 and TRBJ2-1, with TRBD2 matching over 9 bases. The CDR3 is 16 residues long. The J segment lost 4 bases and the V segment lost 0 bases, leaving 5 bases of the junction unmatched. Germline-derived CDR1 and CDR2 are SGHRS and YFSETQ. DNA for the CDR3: TGCGCCAGCAGCTTGGGAGGACTAGCGTTTTACAATGAGCAGTTCTTC. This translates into CASSLGGLAFYNEQFF.

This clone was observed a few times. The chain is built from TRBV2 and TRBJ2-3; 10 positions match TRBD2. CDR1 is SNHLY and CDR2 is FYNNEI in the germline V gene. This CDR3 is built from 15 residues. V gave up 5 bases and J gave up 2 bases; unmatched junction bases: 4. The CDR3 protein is CASSRLAGSTDTQYF. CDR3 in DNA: TGTGCCAGCAGTCGACTAGCGGGCTCCACAGATACGCAGTATTTT.